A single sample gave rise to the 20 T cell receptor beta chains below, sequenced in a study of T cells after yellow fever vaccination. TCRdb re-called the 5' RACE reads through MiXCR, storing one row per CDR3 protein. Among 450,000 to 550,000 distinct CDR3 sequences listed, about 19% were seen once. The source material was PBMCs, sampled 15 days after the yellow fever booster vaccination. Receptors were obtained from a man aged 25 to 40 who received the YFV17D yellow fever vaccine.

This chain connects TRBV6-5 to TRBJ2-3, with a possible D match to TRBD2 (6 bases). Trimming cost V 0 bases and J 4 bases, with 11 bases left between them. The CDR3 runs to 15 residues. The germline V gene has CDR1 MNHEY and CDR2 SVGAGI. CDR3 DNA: TGTGCCAGCAGTTACTCAATCAGGGAGGCAGATACGCAGTATTTT. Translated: CASSYSIREADTQYF.

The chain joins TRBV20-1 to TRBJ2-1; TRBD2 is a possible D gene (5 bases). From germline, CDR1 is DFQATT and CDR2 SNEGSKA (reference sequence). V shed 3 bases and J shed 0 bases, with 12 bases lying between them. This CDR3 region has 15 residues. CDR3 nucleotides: TGCAGTGCTAGGCCTCTGAGCGGCTCCTACAATGAGCAGTTCTTC. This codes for CSARPLSGSYNEQFF.

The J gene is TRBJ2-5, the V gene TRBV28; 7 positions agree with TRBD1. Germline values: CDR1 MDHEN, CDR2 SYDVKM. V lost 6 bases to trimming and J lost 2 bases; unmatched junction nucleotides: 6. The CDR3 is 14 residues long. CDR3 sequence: CASRWDRVQETQYF. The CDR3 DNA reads TGTGCCAGCAGATGGGACAGAGTGCAAGAGACCCAGTACTTC.

CDR3 in DNA: TGCAGCGCGACGGGAGAAGGAGGGGGAGAGACCCAGTACTTC. Translation gives CSATGEGGGETQYF. The V call is TRBV29-1, the J call TRBJ2-5; D possibly matches TRBD1 or TRBD2 (6 bases each). V lost 7 bases, J lost 4 bases, and 19 bases lay in between. The CDR3 extends over 14 amino acids. Looked up from germline, CDR1 is SQVTM and CDR2 is ANQGSEA.

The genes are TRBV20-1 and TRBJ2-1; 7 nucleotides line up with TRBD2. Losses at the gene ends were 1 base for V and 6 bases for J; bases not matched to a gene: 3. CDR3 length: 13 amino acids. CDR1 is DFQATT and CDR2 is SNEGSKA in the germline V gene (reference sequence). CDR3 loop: CSARGASGNEQFF. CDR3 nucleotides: TGCAGTGCTAGAGGGGCTAGCGGCAATGAGCAGTTCTTC.

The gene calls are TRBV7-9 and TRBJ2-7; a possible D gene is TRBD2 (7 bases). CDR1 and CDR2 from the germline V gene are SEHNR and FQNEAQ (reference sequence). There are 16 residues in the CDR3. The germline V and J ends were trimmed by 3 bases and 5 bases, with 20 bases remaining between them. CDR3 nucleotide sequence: TGTGCCAGCAGCTTCGGGGGAGGGGACAAAACTAACGAGCAGTACTTC. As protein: CASSFGGGDKTNEQYF. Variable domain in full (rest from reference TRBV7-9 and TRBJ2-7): DTGVSQNPRHKITKRGQNVTFRCDPISEHNRLYWYRQTLGQGPEFLTYFQNEAQLEKSRLLSDRFSAERPKGSFSTLEIQRTEQGDSAMYLCASSFGGGDKTNEQYFGPGTRLTVT.

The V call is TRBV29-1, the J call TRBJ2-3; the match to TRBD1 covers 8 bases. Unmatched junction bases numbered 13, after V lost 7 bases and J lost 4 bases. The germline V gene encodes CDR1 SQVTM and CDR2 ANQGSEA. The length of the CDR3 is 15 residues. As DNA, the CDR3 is TGCAGCGCCCACGTCACAGGGGGAAAATCAGATACGCAGTATTTT. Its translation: CSAHVTGGKSDTQYF.

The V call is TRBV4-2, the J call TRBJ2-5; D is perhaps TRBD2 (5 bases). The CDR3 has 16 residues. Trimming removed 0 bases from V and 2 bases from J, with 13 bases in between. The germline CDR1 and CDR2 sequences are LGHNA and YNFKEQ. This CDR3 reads CASSQEGSGLQETQYF. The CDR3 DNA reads TGTGCCAGCAGCCAAGAAGGCAGCGGTCTGCAAGAGACCCAGTACTTC.

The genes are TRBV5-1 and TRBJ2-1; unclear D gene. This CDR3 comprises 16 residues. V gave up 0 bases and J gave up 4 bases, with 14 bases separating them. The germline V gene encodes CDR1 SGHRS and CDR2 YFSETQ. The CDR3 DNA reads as TGCGCCAGCAGCTTGGGGGGTAGGGCTACTTACAATGAGCAGTTCTTC. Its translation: CASSLGGRATYNEQFF.

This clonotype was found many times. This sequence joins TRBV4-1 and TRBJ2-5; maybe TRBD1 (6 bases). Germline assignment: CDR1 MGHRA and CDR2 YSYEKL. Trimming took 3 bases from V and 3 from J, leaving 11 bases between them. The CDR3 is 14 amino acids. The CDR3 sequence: CASSHPRDKETQYF. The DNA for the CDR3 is TGCGCCAGCAGCCATCCCCGGGACAAAGAGACCCAGTACTTC.

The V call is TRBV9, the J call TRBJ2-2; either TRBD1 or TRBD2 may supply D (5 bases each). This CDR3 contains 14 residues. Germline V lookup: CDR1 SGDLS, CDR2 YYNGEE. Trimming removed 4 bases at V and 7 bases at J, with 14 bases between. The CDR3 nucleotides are TGTGCCAGCAGCACTAGGCAGGGCGGCGGGGAGCTGTTTTTT. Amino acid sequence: CASSTRQGGGELFF.

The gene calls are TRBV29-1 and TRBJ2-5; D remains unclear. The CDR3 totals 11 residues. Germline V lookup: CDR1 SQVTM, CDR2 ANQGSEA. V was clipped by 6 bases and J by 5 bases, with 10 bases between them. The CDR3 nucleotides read TGCAGCGTGTCTATTTCGGAGACCCAGTACTTC. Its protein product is CSVSISETQYF.

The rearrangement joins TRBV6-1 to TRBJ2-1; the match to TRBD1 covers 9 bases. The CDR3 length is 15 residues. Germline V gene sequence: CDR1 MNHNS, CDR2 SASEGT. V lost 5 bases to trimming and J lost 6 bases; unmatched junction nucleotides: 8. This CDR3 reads CASSRQQGASNEQFF. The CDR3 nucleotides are TGTGCCAGCAGTAGGCAACAGGGGGCTAGCAATGAGCAGTTCTTC.

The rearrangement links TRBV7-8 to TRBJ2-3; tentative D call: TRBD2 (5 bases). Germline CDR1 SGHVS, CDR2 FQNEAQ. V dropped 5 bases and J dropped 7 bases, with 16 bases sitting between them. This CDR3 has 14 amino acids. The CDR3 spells CASSLHGDYNTQYF. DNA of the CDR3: TGTGCCAGCAGCCTCCACGGAGACTATAATACGCAGTATTTT.

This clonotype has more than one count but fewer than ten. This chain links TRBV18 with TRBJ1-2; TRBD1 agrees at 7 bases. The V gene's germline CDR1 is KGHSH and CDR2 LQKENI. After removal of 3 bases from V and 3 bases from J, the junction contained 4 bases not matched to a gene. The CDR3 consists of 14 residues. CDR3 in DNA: TGTGCCAGCTCACCCCCACAGGGGTACTATGGCTACACCTTC. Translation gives CASSPPQGYYGYTF.

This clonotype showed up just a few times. CDR3 sequence: CASSRQRNTGELFF. CDR3 nucleotides: TGTGCCAGCAGCCGTCAGAGAAACACCGGGGAGCTGTTTTTT. V usage is TRBV11-2 and J usage is TRBJ2-2; D is undetermined. V was pared by 5 bases and J by 2 bases, with 9 bases between. The length of the CDR3 is 14 residues. CDR1 SGHAT and CDR2 FQNNGV come from the germline V gene.

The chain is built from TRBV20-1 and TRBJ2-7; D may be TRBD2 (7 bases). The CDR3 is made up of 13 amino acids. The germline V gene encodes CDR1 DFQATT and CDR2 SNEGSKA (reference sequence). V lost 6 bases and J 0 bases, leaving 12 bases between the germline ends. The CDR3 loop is CSAGGGPSYEQYF. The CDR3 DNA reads TGCAGTGCGGGAGGGGGGCCCTCCTACGAGCAGTACTTC.

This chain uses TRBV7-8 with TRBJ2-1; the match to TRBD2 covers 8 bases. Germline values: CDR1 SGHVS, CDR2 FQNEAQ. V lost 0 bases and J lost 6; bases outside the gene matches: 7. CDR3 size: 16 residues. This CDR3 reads CASSLASLAGGNEQFF. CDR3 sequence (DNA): TGTGCCAGCAGCTTAGCGAGTCTGGCGGGAGGCAATGAGCAGTTCTTC.

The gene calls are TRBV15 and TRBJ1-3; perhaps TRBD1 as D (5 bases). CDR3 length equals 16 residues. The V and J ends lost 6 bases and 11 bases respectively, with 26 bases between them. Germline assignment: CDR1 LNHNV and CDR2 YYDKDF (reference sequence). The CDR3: CATSPAGAASGGAIYF. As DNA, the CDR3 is TGTGCCACCAGTCCTGCCGGGGCAGCCTCTGGAGGGGCCATATATTTT.

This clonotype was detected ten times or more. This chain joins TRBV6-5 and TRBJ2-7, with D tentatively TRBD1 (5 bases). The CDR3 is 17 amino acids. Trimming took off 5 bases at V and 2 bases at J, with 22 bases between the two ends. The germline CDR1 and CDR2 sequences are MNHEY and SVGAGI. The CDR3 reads CASSRGRPGLFAYEQYF. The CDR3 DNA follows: TGTGCCAGCAGTAGGGGTCGGCCGGGTCTTTTCGCCTACGAGCAGTACTTC.